These 9 T cell receptor beta chains share one sample of origin, sequenced in a study of T cell responses to AZD1222 COVID-19 vaccine. Assay: immunoSEQ multiplex PCR; the TCRdb copy retains only in-frame clones and omits some. Found here are about 94,000 clones, around nine tenths of them singletons; the top ten hold 10% to 15%. This specimen was peripheral blood, taken on day 0 of AZD1222 vaccination. These receptors were collected from an adult in good health.

This chain connects TRBV21-1 to TRBJ2-7. TRBV21-1 is tagged as a pseudogene. The CDR3 extends over 16 amino acids. The CDR3 DNA is TGTGCCAGCAGCAAAGCGGGACGGGGTATCACCTACGAGCAGTACTTC. Translated, it gives CASSKAGRGITYEQYF.

The chain uses TRBV25-1 and TRBJ1-1, with a weak D call TRBD1 (6 bases). The CDR3 has 17 residues. Trimming shortened V by 0 bases and J by 1 base, and 15 bases separated the two germline ends. Germline CDR1 and CDR2: MGHDK and SYGVNS. As DNA, the CDR3 is TGTGCCAGCAGTGAATATAAGGGGGGGCTCACGAACACTGAAGCTTTCTTT. Translated: CASSEYKGGLTNTEAFF.

The chain links TRBV19 to TRBJ1-1, with 7 bases aligning to TRBD1. Germline-derived CDR1 and CDR2 are LNHDA and SQIVND (reference sequence). J lost 2 bases, V lost 4 bases, and 4 bases had no gene match. The CDR3 has 14 amino acids. This CDR3 reads CASSRGTVNTEAFF. The CDR3 coding sequence is TGTGCCAGTAGTAGGGGGACAGTAAACACTGAAGCTTTCTTT.

V is TRBV7-9 and J is TRBJ1-4; possible D gene TRBD1, 6 bases. Trimming cost V 3 bases and J 5 bases, with 10 bases left between them. The CDR3 runs 14 residues. CDR1 is SEHNR, CDR2 FQNEAQ, per germline (reference sequence). This CDR3 is CASSLGQGNEKLFF. In nucleotides, the CDR3 is TGTGCCAGCAGCTTGGGGCAGGGGAATGAAAAACTGTTTTTT. Based on the CDR3 plus reference TRBV7-9 and TRBJ1-4, the full variable domain is DTGVSQNPRHKITKRGQNVTFRCDPISEHNRLYWYRQTLGQGPEFLTYFQNEAQLEKSRLLSDRFSAERPKGSFSTLEIQRTEQGDSAMYLCASSLGQGNEKLFFGSGTQLSVL.

Note on this clone: Other DNA variants within this sample encode the same CDR3. The genes are TRBV12-3 or TRBV12-4 and TRBJ1-5; no clear D. Trimming cost V 3 bases and J 2 bases, with 5 bases left between them. CDR3 length: 13 amino acids. This chain's CDR3 is CASSLVGNQPQHF. CDR3 sequence (DNA): TGTGCCAGCAGTTTGGTGGGCAATCAGCCCCAGCATTTT.

The chain carries TRBV2 and TRBJ1-3; TRBD1 might be the D (6 bases). Germline-derived CDR1 and CDR2 are SNHLY and FYNNEI. Trimming pared 9 bases from V and 8 bases from J, leaving 20 bases between. This CDR3 spans 14 amino acids. CDR3 loop: CASSKGQVPDTIYF. The DNA for the CDR3 is TGTGCCAGTAGTAAGGGACAAGTGCCGGACACCATATATTTT.

This clone showed up just a few times. V and J are TRBV3-1 (or the pseudogene TRBV3-2) and TRBJ1-2, with 7 bases identical to TRBD1. The CDR3 sequence is 12 residues long. With V trimmed by 4 bases and J by 13 bases, 9 bases remained unmatched. CDR1 LGHDT and CDR2 YNNKEL come from the germline V gene (reference sequence). The CDR3 nucleotides read TGTGCCAGCAGCCTTACAGGGGAAGAGGGCACCTTC. Residues: CASSLTGEEGTF.

The chain employs TRBV19 and TRBJ1-2, with 9 positions matching TRBD1. The CDR3 is 13 amino acids. Germline values: CDR1 LNHDA, CDR2 SQIVND (reference sequence). The trim removed 7 bases at V and 8 bases at J, leaving 8 bases unmatched. The CDR3 sequence: CASTETGGRGYTF. The CDR3 DNA reads TGTGCCAGTACGGAGACAGGGGGACGCGGCTACACCTTC.

This sequence joins TRBV6-2 or TRBV6-3 and TRBJ2-5, with D maybe TRBD1 (6 bases). This CDR3 region has 13 residues. Deletions cut 6 bases from V and 1 base from J, with 9 bases between. CDR1 is MNHEY and CDR2 is SVGEGT in the germline V gene. The DNA of the CDR3 is TGTGCCAGCAGCAGGACAGCCCAAGAGACCCAGTACTTC. Residues: CASSRTAQETQYF.